This TCR beta chain is from a study of blood T cell repertoires in COVID-19 (TCRdb year 2020). Study-level background: Samples covering the acute and convalescent phases of COVID-19 were provided by collaborators in the United States, Italy and Spain. The material from the prospective study consisted of cDNA or gDNA derived from T cells, B-cell-depleted T cells, or PBMCs. The dataset comprised deeply sampled blood TCRbeta repertoires from subjects exposed to, actively infected with, or recovered from COVID-19. The repertoires were released in a freely available public database meant as a resource for research on the immune response to SARS-CoV-2. Samples came from the ongoing ImmuneRACE study (first 160 participants) plus 1,254 subjects from 6 global collaborators. The sample metadata nearly always contained a de-identified subject ID, COVID-19 status, age in years and sex. Where HLA class I and class II types were available, the types were taken from metadata supplied by the sample provider, not from assay-based typing.

Concerning this clone: No cognate antigen has been identified for it. Base qualities were left out, and no much larger clone turns up one base away.

The immunoSEQ Assay, a bias-controlled multiplex PCR, was used to amplify TCRbeta CDR3 regions from genomic DNA. The authors' analysis ran thus. Nucleated cell counts per sample were estimated from amplification of reference gene primers within the assay. Sequence reads were collapsed and filtered to measure the absolute abundance of every unique TCRbeta CDR3 rearrangement. For each sample, productive Simpson clonality was calculated by taking the square root of Simpson's diversity index across productive rearrangements. In TCRdb, the immuneACCESS table is reduced to in-frame sequences with V and J assigned. These tables do not hold every clone; where another copy was compared, an unresolved V gene accounts for under half, and the others remain unexplained. The V and J calls and clone size are taken from that table; D and trimming were inferred from the DNA. Present in this sample are approximately 73,000 clones, approximately 89% of which were seen just once. The ten largest clonotypes hold approximately 10% of the sample.

Each collaborating institution followed its own protocols to collect whole blood in K2EDTA tubes. Collaborator samples were shipped for TCRbeta analysis as frozen whole blood, isolated PBMCs, or DNA extracted from either sample type. Findings and caveats that apply to the study as a whole: The quantity of clinical and demographic metadata differed by source and by participant and was supplied without curation.

Including cysteine and phenylalanine, the CDR3 has 13 amino acids. Only CDR3 DNA is held: 39 bases, read in frame from base 1. Trimming removed 5 bases from V and 12 bases from J; the gene matches leave 9 bases unexplained. Recombination linked TRBV12-3 or TRBV12-4 to TRBJ2-3, and TRBD2 matches 9 of the central bases. The sample comprised peripheral blood. The receptor was isolated from a man older than 75 with acute or convalescent COVID-19. The CDR3: CASSPLREGGQYF. The nucleotide sequence reads as follows: TGTGCCAGCAGTCCCCTGCGGGAGGGGGGACAGTATTTT.